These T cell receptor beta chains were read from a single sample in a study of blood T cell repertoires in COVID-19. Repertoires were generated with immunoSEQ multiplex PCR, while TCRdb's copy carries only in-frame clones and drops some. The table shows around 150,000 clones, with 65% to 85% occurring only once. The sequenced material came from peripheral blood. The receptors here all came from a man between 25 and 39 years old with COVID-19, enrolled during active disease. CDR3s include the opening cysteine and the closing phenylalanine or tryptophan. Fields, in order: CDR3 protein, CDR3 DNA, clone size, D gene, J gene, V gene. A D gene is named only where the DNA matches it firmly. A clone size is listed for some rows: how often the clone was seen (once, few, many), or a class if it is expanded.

CASSLTDYNEQFF	TGTGCCAGCAGTCTCACAGATTACAATGAGCAGTTCTTC	-	-	TRBJ2-1	TRBV5-4
CASSPGTSRVSNQPQHF	TGTGCCAGCAGTCCTGGGACTTCTAGGGTGAGCAATCAGCCCCAGCATTTT	few	-	TRBJ1-5	TRBV27
CASSQPRGPYNEQFF	TGTGCCAGCAGCCAACCCAGGGGACCCTACAATGAGCAGTTCTTC	-	-	TRBJ2-1	TRBV14
CATRDRGLNEQFF	TGTGCCACCCGGGACAGGGGATTGAATGAGCAGTTCTTC	-	TRBD1	TRBJ2-1	TRBV3-1/TRBV3-2
CASSSRENYGYTF	TGTGCCAGTAGCAGCCGGGAGAACTATGGCTACACCTTC	-	-	TRBJ1-2	TRBV19
CATSRDLGGRNTEAFF	TGTGCCACCAGCAGAGATTTAGGGGGACGGAACACTGAAGCTTTCTTT	-	-	TRBJ1-1	TRBV15
CASSLLAGTGAYEQYF	TGCGCCAGCAGCTTGCTCGCCGGGACAGGGGCCTACGAGCAGTACTTC	-	TRBD1	TRBJ2-7	TRBV5-1
CASSLSEILAYEQYF	TGTGCCAGCAGCTTATCTGAGATCCTCGCCTACGAGCAGTACTTC	-	-	TRBJ2-7	TRBV7-8
CASNKGPTAQETQYF	TGTGCCAGCAACAAAGGGCCGACAGCCCAAGAGACCCAGTACTTC	-	-	TRBJ2-5	TRBV2
CASTRGTASNYGYTF	TGTGCCAGTACCAGGGGGACAGCTAGTAACTATGGCTACACCTTC	-	TRBD1	TRBJ1-2	TRBV19
CASSLAGRADTQYF	TGTGCCAGCAGCCTAGCGGGGAGAGCAGATACGCAGTATTTT	-	TRBD2	TRBJ2-3	TRBV3-1/TRBV3-2
CASSPLGRDEKLFF	TGTGCCAGCAGCCCCCTAGGGCGGGATGAAAAACTGTTTTTT	-	-	TRBJ1-4	TRBV11-2
CASSQEHGNVYGYTF	TGCGCCAGCAGCCAAGAGCACGGTAATGTTTATGGCTACACCTTC	-	-	TRBJ1-2	TRBV4-3
CASSLVGQGGYEQYF	TGTGCCAGCAGCTTAGTGGGTCAGGGTGGGTACGAGCAGTACTTC	-	-	TRBJ2-7	TRBV7-9
CASSAREAADTQYF	TGTGCCAGCAGCGCCCGGGAGGCCGCAGATACGCAGTATTTT	-	TRBD2	TRBJ2-3	TRBV9
CASRTGEGNTQYF	TGCGCCAGCAGGACGGGAGAAGGTAATACGCAGTATTTT	-	-	TRBJ2-3	TRBV5-1
CASSPETSGRADTQYF	TGTGCCAGCAGCCCAGAGACTAGCGGGAGGGCAGATACGCAGTATTTT	-	TRBD2	TRBJ2-3	TRBV5-4
CASSSYRTEGYTF	TGTGCCAGCAGCTCATACCGGACAGAAGGCTACACCTTC	-	-	TRBJ1-2	TRBV14
CASRQGAEAFF	TGTGCCAGCAGACAGGGGGCTGAAGCTTTCTTT	-	TRBD1	TRBJ1-1	TRBV2
CANRDSNSPLHF	TGTGCCAACCGGGACAGTAATTCACCCCTCCACTTT	few	TRBD1	TRBJ1-6	TRBV10-3
CASSQERGLGSYNEQFF	TGTGCCAGCAGCCAAGAGAGGGGGCTAGGGTCCTACAATGAGCAGTTCTTC	once	TRBD1	TRBJ2-1	TRBV14
CAWSVLAGYYNEQFF	TGTGCCTGGAGTGTCCTAGCGGGGTACTACAATGAGCAGTTCTTC	-	TRBD2	TRBJ2-1	TRBV30
CASSRRGRGLGTDTQYF	TGTGCCAGCAGCCGAAGAGGTCGGGGGTTGGGCACAGATACGCAGTATTTT	-	-	TRBJ2-3	TRBV14
CASSAGTGVSPLHF	TGTGCCAGTAGTGCCGGGACAGGGGTTTCACCCCTCCACTTT	-	TRBD1	TRBJ1-6	TRBV19
CASSLASEALNYGYTF	TGTGCCAGCAGCTTAGCCTCGGAGGCGCTTAACTATGGCTACACCTTC	-	-	TRBJ1-2	TRBV7-9
CASSSAGGWNEQFF	TGTGCCAGCAGTTCGGCAGGGGGCTGGAATGAGCAGTTCTTC	-	TRBD1	TRBJ2-1	TRBV6-5
CASSPRQGGSEQYF	TGTGCCAGCTCACCAAGACAGGGGGGGTCCGAGCAGTACTTC	-	TRBD1	TRBJ2-7	TRBV18
CASRRDSLGYGYTF	TGTGCCAGCAGGCGGGACTCACTGGGGTATGGCTACACCTTC	once	-	TRBJ1-2	TRBV6-5
CASSQGGGFGYTF	TGTGCCAGCAGTCAGGGGGGAGGATTTGGCTACACCTTC	-	TRBD1	TRBJ1-2	TRBV12-3/TRBV12-4
CASSMGLAGRHEQFF	TGTGCCAGCTCTATGGGACTAGCGGGACGACATGAGCAGTTCTTC	many	TRBD2	TRBJ2-1	TRBV5-8
CASSPDRGYSGANVLTF	TGTGCCAGCAGTCCCGACAGGGGCTACTCTGGGGCCAACGTCCTGACTTTC	few	TRBD1	TRBJ2-6	TRBV25-1
CATSDPQQGLRGYTF	TGTGCCACCAGTGACCCGCAACAGGGTTTGCGTGGCTACACCTTC	once	-	TRBJ1-2	TRBV24-1
CASSLDRVQPQHF	TGTGCCAGCAGTTTAGACAGGGTACAGCCCCAGCATTTT	few	TRBD1	TRBJ1-5	TRBV28
CASSTDFTDTQYF	TGCGCCAGCTCTACGGACTTCACAGATACGCAGTATTTT	-	-	TRBJ2-3	TRBV10-1
CAHSGWEGENGYTF	TGTGCCCACTCCGGCTGGGAGGGGGAGAATGGCTACACCTTC	-	-	TRBJ1-2	TRBV30
CASSSTGPSYGYTF	TGTGCCAGCAGCTCGACAGGACCATCCTATGGCTACACCTTC	-	-	TRBJ1-2	TRBV7-9
CSVGGYGGYTF	TGCAGCGTTGGAGGTTACGGCGGCTACACCTTC	-	-	TRBJ1-2	TRBV29-1
CASSVAGTPNYGYTF	TGTGCCAGCAGCGTGGCAGGGACACCTAACTATGGCTACACCTTC	-	-	TRBJ1-2	TRBV9
CASSRDLQETQYF	TGTGCCAGCTCCAGGGACTTACAAGAGACCCAGTACTTC	few	-	TRBJ2-5	TRBV6-6
CASSPGREVFSPLHF	TGTGCCAGCAGCCCGGGGAGGGAGGTTTTCTCACCCCTCCACTTT	few	-	TRBJ1-6	TRBV7-2
CAIREVLAFF	TGTGCCATAAGGGAGGTCCTGGCTTTCTTT	once	-	TRBJ1-1	TRBV28
CASITTNTGELFF	TGTGCCAGCATTACGACAAACACCGGGGAGCTGTTTTTT	-	-	TRBJ2-2	TRBV28
CSVGGKDQPQHF	TGCAGCGTTGGCGGGAAGGATCAGCCCCAGCATTTT	-	-	TRBJ1-5	TRBV29-1
CASSQAGDRVFEKLFF	TGTGCCAGCAGCCAAGCAGGTGACAGGGTATTTGAAAAACTGTTTTTT	-	TRBD1	TRBJ1-4	TRBV4-2
CASSFRQGMGELFF	TGCGCCAGCAGCTTTCGACAGGGGATGGGGGAGCTGTTTTTT	few	TRBD1	TRBJ2-2	TRBV5-1
CASSLKQVDGYTF	TGTGCCAGCAGCTTAAAACAGGTCGATGGCTACACCTTC	once	-	TRBJ1-2	TRBV7-9
CASSPSTGMGFYEQYF	TGTGCCAGCAGCCCGTCAACAGGGATGGGGTTCTACGAGCAGTACTTC	-	-	TRBJ2-7	TRBV5-4
CASSQDVSAEQFF	TGCGCCAGCAGCCAAGATGTTTCAGCGGAGCAGTTCTTC	-	-	TRBJ2-1	TRBV4-3
CASSALAGSYEQYF	TGCGCCAGCAGTGCGCTAGCGGGGTCCTACGAGCAGTACTTC	-	TRBD2	TRBJ2-7	TRBV10-2
CASRTGGYYGYTF	TGTGCCAGTAGAACGGGAGGATACTATGGCTACACCTTC	-	-	TRBJ1-2	TRBV19
CASKDRSETQYF	TGCGCCAGCAAAGACAGGTCGGAGACCCAGTACTTC	-	-	TRBJ2-5	TRBV23-1
CASSVGGTSNQPQHF	TGTGCCAGCAGTGTAGGGGGAACAAGCAATCAGCCCCAGCATTTT	-	-	TRBJ1-5	TRBV2
CASSPDSSTDTQYF	TGTGCCAGCTCGCCCGACAGCAGCACAGATACGCAGTATTTT	-	-	TRBJ2-3	TRBV18
CASSIGGRAYEQYF	TGTGCCAGCTCAATAGGGGGGAGGGCCTACGAGCAGTACTTC	-	-	TRBJ2-7	TRBV6-5
CATAGGGHSGELFF	TGCGCCACCGCCGGCGGGGGGCATAGCGGGGAGCTGTTTTTT	-	TRBD2	TRBJ2-2	TRBV5-1